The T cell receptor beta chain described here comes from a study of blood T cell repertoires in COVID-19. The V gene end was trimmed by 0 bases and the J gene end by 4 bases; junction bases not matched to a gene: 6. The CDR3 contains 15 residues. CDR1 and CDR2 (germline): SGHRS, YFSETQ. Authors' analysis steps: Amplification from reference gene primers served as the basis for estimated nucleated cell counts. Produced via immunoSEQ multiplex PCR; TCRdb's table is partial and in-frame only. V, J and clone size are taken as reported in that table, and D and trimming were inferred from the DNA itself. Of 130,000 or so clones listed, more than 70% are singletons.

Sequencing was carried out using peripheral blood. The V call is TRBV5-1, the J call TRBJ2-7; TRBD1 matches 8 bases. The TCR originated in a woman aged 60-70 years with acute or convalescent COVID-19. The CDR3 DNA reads TGCGCCAGCAGCTTGGCCGGGACAGGAACATACGAGCAGTACTTC. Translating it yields CASSLAGTGTYEQYF.